Listed below are T cell receptor beta chains from one sample, sequenced in a study of blood T cell repertoires in COVID-19. The protocol was immunoSEQ multiplex PCR, while the TCRdb copy is restricted to in-frame clones and leaves out a portion. The top ten clones hold less than 2.5% of a sample with over 250,000 clones, roughly nine tenths of them seen once. The sample taken for sequencing was peripheral blood. The receptors originated from a man between 50 and 59 years old with acute or convalescent COVID-19. The CDR3 runs from the conserved cysteine through the conserved F or W. The D gene is left open where the match is weak. Only part of the rows carry a size: once, few, many, or a class if the clone is expanded.

CDR3aa	CDR3nt	v_gene	d_gene	j_gene	abundance
CASSPLGSGGAYRELFF	TGTGCCAGCAGCCCCTTAGGAAGCGGGGGGGCCTATAGGGAGCTGTTTTTT	TRBV3-1/TRBV3-2	TRBD2	TRBJ2-2	.
CASSTRGIANYGYTF	TGTGCCAGCAGTACCCGAGGGATAGCTAACTATGGCTACACCTTC	TRBV6-5	.	TRBJ1-2	.
CASSLRGTVGETQYF	TGCGCCAGCAGCCTCCGGGGTACGGTCGGAGAGACCCAGTACTTC	TRBV5-1	.	TRBJ2-5	.
CASSQDARLAGGRQYF	TGTGCCAGCAGCCAAGATGCACGACTAGCGGGGGGGAGGCAGTACTTC	TRBV3-1/TRBV3-2	TRBD2	TRBJ2-5	.
CASSQERGQGDTQYF	TGTGCCAGCAGCCAAGAGCGGGGGCAAGGGGATACGCAGTATTTT	TRBV4-2	.	TRBJ2-3	.
CASSYLTGGETQYF	TGTGCCAGCAGTTACCTTACAGGGGGAGAGACCCAGTACTTC	TRBV6-5	TRBD1	TRBJ2-5	.
CARSLSPGDTQYF	TGTGCACGGAGTCTTAGCCCCGGGGATACGCAGTATTTT	TRBV30	.	TRBJ2-3	once
CASSLGTLYEQYF	TGCGCCAGCAGCTTAGGGACACTCTACGAGCAGTACTTC	TRBV5-1	.	TRBJ2-7	.
CASSVAGSDEQYF	TGTGCCAGCAGCGTAGCGGGGAGCGACGAGCAGTACTTC	TRBV6-5	TRBD2	TRBJ2-7	few
CASSLVGAGELFF	TGTGCCAGCAGCTTAGTAGGGGCCGGGGAGCTGTTTTTT	TRBV7-9	.	TRBJ2-2	.
CASSRKTGIESPLHF	TGTGCCAGTAGTAGGAAGACAGGAATCGAATCACCCCTCCACTTT	TRBV19	.	TRBJ1-6	.
CASGLPTGANEQYF	TGTGCTAGTGGTTTGCCCACAGGGGCTAACGAGCAGTACTTC	TRBV12-5	TRBD1	TRBJ2-7	.
CASTTGGVGNTEAFF	TGTGCCAGCACCACCGGCGGGGTAGGGAACACTGAAGCTTTCTTT	TRBV27	.	TRBJ1-1	.
CASSPIGGENYGYTF	TGTGCCAGCAGCCCAATTGGCGGGGAGAACTATGGCTACACCTTC	TRBV7-9	.	TRBJ1-2	.
CASSVGTASNSPLHF	TGTGCCAGCAGCGTAGGGACAGCTTCTAATTCACCCCTCCACTTT	TRBV9	.	TRBJ1-6	.
CASSTRDRDGNEQFF	TGTGCCAGCAGTACCCGGGACAGGGATGGAAATGAGCAGTTCTTC	TRBV6-5	TRBD1	TRBJ2-1	.
CASSPGQGLYEQYF	TGTGCCAGCAGCCCGGGACAGGGACTCTACGAGCAGTACTTC	TRBV5-6	TRBD1	TRBJ2-7	.
CASSLATGVGGYTF	TGTGCCAGCAGCTTGGCCACCGGGGTTGGAGGCTACACCTTC	TRBV5-4	.	TRBJ1-2	.
CASSLARGRETQYF	TGCGCCAGCAGCTTGGCCAGGGGAAGGGAGACCCAGTACTTC	TRBV5-1	.	TRBJ2-5	once
CASSLTFIYGYTF	TGTGCCAGCAGCCTGACATTTATCTATGGCTACACCTTC	TRBV7-2	.	TRBJ1-2	once
CASRLMAGETQYF	TGTGCCAGCAGACTGATGGCAGGCGAGACCCAGTACTTC	TRBV12-3/TRBV12-4	.	TRBJ2-5	.
CASSLSVYNEQFF	TGTGCCAGCAGTCTTAGCGTATACAATGAGCAGTTCTTC	TRBV9	.	TRBJ2-1	.
CASRGQTNTGELFF	TGTGCCAGCAGAGGACAGACTAACACCGGGGAGCTGTTTTTT	TRBV2	.	TRBJ2-2	once
CAIIGQRSTEAFF	TGTGCCATCATTGGACAGAGAAGCACTGAAGCTTTCTTT	TRBV10-3	.	TRBJ1-1	once
CASSLTTSGGITDTQYF	TGTGCCAGCAGTTTAACTACAAGCGGGGGGATCACAGATACGCAGTATTTT	TRBV27	TRBD2	TRBJ2-3	.
CASSLGQEGDEQFF	TGCGCCAGCAGCTTGGGACAGGAAGGGGATGAGCAGTTCTTC	TRBV5-1	.	TRBJ2-1	.
CASKSSVSTDTQYF	TGCGCCAGCAAGTCGAGCGTAAGCACAGATACGCAGTATTTT	TRBV5-1	.	TRBJ2-3	.
CATSRGGGSSNQPQHF	TGTGCCACCAGCAGAGGTGGGGGGTCTAGCAATCAGCCCCAGCATTTT	TRBV15	.	TRBJ1-5	.
CASSLRQATYNSPLHF	TGTGCCAGCAGCCTACGACAGGCGACCTATAATTCACCCCTCCACTTT	TRBV7-2	.	TRBJ1-6	.
CASSFKAGVNQPQHF	TGTGCCAGCAGCTTTAAGGCAGGGGTTAACCAGCCCCAGCATTTT	TRBV7-8	.	TRBJ1-5	.
CASSFQGRREETQYF	TGTGCCAGCAGCTTCCAGGGGCGACGAGAAGAGACCCAGTACTTC	TRBV9	.	TRBJ2-5	.
CASRDAQGAGELFF	TGTGCCAGCAGGGACGCACAGGGGGCCGGGGAGCTGTTTTTT	TRBV27	TRBD1	TRBJ2-2	.
CASSQDANGEEQFF	TGTGCCAGCAGCCAAGATGCAAATGGGGAGGAGCAGTTCTTC	TRBV3-1/TRBV3-2	.	TRBJ2-1	.